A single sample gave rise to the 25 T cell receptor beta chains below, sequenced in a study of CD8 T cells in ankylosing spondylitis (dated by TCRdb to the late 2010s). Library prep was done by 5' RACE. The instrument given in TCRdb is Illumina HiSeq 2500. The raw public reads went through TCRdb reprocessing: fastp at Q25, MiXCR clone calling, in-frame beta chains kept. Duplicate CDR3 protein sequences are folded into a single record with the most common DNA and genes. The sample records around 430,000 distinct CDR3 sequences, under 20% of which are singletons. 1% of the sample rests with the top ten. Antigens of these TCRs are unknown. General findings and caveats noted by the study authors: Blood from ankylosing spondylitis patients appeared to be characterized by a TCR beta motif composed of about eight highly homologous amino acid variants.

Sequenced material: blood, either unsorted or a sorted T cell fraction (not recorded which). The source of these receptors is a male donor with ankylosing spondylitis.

The CDR3 here is CASSTGHLGETQYF. DNA of the CDR3: TGCGCCAGCAGCACGGGACACCTTGGGGAGACCCAGTACTTC. The V gene is TRBV5-1, the J gene TRBJ2-5; D perhaps matches TRBD1 (6 bases). The CDR3 has 14 residues. CDR1 SGHRS and CDR2 YFSETQ come from the germline V gene. V dropped 4 bases and J dropped 5 bases, with 15 bases sitting between them.

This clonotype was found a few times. The CDR3 sequence is CAWRQGSTDTQYF. In DNA form, the CDR3 reads TGTGCCTGGAGACAGGGCAGCACAGATACGCAGTATTTT. The V gene is TRBV30, the J gene TRBJ2-3; possible D gene TRBD1, 6 bases. The CDR3 contains 13 residues. Trimming took 3 bases from V and 0 from J, leaving 7 bases between them. In germline, CDR1 is GTSNPN, CDR2 SVGIG (reference sequence).

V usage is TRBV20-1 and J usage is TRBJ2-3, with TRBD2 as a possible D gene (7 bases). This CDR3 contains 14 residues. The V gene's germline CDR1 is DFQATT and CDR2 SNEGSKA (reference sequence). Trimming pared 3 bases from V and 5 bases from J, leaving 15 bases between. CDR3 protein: CSASWTGGRDTQYF. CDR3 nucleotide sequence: TGCAGTGCTAGTTGGACGGGGGGCCGAGATACGCAGTATTTT.

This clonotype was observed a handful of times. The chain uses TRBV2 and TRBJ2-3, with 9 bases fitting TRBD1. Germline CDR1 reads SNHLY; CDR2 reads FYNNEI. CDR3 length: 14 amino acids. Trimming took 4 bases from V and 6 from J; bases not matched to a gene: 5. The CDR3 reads CASSAQGAGDTQYF. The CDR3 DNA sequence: TGTGCCAGCAGTGCACAGGGGGCCGGCGATACGCAGTATTTT.

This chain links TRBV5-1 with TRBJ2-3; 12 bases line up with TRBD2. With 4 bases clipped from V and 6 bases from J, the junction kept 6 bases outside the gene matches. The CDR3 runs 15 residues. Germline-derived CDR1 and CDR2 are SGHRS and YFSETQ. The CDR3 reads CASSHTSGGPDTQYF. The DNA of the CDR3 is TGCGCCAGCAGCCACACTAGCGGGGGGCCGGATACGCAGTATTTT.

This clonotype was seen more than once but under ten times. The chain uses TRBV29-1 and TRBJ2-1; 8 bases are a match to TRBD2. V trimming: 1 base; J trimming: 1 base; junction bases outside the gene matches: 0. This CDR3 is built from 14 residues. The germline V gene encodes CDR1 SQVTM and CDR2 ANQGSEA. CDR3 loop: CSVEAGGSYNEQFF. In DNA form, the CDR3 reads TGCAGCGTTGAAGCGGGGGGGTCCTACAATGAGCAGTTCTTC.

The chain's CDR3 is CSVGPARQGTGEQYF. DNA for the CDR3: TGCAGCGTCGGCCCCGCTAGACAGGGGACGGGCGAGCAGTACTTC. The chain recombines TRBV29-1 with TRBJ2-7; 8 bases map to TRBD1. V was pared by 6 bases and J by 6 bases, with 16 bases of the junction left unmatched. The CDR3 is made up of 15 amino acids. CDR1 is SQVTM and CDR2 is ANQGSEA in the germline V gene.

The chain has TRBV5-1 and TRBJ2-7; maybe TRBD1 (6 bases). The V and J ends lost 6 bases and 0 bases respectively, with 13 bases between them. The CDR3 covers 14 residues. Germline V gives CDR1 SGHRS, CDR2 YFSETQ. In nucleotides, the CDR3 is TGCGCCAGCACAGACAGGTTAAGCTCCTACGAGCAGTACTTC. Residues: CASTDRLSSYEQYF.

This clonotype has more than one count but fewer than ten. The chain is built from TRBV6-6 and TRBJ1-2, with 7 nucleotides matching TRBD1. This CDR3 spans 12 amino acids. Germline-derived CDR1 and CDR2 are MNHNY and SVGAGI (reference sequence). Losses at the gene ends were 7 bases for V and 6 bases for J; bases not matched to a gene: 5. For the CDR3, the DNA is TGTGCCAGCACCCAGGGGGGTGATGGCTACACCTTC. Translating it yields CASTQGGDGYTF.

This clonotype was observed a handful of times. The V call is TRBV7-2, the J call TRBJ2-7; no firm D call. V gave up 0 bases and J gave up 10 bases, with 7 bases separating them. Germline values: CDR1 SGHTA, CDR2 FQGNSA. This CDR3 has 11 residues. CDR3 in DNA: TGTGCCAGCAGCTTAGCCGTAGGACAGTACTTC. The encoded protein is CASSLAVGQYF.

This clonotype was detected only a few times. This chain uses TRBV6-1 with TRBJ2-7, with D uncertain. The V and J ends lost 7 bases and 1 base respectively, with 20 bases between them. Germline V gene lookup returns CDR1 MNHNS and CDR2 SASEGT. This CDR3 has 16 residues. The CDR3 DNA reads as TGTGCCAGCACTACCGCTCGGGCAAGTGGATCCTACGAGCAGTACTTC. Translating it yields CASTTARASGSYEQYF.

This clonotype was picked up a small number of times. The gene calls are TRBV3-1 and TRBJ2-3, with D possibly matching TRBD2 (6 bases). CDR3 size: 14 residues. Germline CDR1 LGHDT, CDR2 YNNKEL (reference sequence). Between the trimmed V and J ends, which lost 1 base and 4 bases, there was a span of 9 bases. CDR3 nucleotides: TGTGCCAGCAGCCAAGCGGGAGTGGCAGATACGCAGTATTTT. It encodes CASSQAGVADTQYF.

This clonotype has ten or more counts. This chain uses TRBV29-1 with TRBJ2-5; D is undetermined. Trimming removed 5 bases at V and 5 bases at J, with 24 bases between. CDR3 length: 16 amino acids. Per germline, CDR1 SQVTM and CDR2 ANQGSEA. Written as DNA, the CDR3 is TGCAGCGTTACCCCCCCCCACAAGGTCCCCTCGGAGACCCAGTACTTC. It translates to CSVTPPHKVPSETQYF.

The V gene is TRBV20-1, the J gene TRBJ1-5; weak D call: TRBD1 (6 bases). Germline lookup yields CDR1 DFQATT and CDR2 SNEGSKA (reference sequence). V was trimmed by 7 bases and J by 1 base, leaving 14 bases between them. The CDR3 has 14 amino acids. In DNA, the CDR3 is TGCAGTGGGGGACGGACAGCCAGCAATCAGCCCCAGCATTTT. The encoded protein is CSGGRTASNQPQHF.

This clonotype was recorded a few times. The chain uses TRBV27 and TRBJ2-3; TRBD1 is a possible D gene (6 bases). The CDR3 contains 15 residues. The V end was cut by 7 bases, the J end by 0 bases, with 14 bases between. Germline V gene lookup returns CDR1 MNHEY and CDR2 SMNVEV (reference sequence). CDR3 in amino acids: CASKPGHFSTDTQYF. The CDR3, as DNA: TGTGCCAGCAAACCGGGACACTTCAGCACAGATACGCAGTATTTT.

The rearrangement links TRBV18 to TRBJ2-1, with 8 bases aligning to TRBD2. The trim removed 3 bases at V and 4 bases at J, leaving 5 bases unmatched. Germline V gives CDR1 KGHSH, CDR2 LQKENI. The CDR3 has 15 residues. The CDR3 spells CASSPSGNEYNEQFF. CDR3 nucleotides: TGTGCCAGCTCACCTAGCGGGAATGAGTACAATGAGCAGTTCTTC.

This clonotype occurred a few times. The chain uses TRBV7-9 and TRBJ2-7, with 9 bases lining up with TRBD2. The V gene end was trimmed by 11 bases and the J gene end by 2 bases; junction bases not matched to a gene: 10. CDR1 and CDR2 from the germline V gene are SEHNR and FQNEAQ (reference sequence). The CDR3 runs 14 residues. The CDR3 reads CASGGSSGTYEQYF. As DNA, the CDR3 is TGTGCCTCTGGAGGGTCTAGCGGGACCTACGAGCAGTACTTC.

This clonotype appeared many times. CDR3 sequence: CASSLRRSSTDTQYF. The CDR3 DNA reads TGTGCCAGCAGTTTGCGGCGGTCGTCCACAGATACGCAGTATTTT. The V and J genes are TRBV12-3 or TRBV12-4 and TRBJ2-3; no clear D. Trimming removed 3 bases from V and 2 bases from J, with 12 bases in between. The CDR3 has 15 amino acids.

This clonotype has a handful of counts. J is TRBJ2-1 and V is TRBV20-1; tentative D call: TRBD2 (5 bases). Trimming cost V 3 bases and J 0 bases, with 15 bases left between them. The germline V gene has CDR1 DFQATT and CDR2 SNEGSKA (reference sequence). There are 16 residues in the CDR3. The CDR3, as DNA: TGCAGTGCTAGCGTCGCGTCGGGAAGCTCCTACAATGAGCAGTTCTTC. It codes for CSASVASGSSYNEQFF.

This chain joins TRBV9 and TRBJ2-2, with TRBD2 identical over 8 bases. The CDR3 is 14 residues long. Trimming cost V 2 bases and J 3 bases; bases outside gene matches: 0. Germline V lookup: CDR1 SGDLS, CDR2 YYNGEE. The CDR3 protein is CASSVGGDTGELFF. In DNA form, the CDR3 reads TGTGCCAGCAGCGTCGGGGGGGACACCGGGGAGCTGTTTTTT.

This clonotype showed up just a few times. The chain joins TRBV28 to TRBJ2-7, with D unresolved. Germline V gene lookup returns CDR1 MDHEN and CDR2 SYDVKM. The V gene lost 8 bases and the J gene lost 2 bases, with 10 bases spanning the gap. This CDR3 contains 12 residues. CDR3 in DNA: TGTGCCAGCGGGTGGCAGACCTACGAGCAGTACTTC. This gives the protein CASGWQTYEQYF.

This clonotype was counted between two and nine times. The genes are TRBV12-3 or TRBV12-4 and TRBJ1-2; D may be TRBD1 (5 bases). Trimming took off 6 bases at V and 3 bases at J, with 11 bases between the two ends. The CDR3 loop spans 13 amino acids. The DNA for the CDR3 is TGTGCCAGCAGAGGGGAGCCTTACTATGGCTACACCTTC. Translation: CASRGEPYYGYTF.

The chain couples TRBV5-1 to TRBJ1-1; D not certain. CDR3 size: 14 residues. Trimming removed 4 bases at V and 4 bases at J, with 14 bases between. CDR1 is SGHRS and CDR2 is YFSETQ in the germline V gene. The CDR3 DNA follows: TGCGCCAGCAGCGCCAAGAATCCGGGCACTGAAGCTTTCTTT. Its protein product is CASSAKNPGTEAFF.

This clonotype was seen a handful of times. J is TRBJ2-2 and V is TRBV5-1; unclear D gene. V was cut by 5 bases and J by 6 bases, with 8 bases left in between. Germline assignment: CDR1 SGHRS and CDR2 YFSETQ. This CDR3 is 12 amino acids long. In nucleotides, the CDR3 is TGCGCCAGCAGGATCACTGCCGGGGAGCTGTTTTTT. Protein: CASRITAGELFF.

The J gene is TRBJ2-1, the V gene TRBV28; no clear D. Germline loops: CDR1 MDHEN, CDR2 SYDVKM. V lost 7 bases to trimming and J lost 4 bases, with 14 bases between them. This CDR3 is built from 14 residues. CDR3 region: CASNGILKYNEQFF. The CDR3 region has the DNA TGTGCCAGCAATGGGATCCTTAAGTACAATGAGCAGTTCTTC.